These 24 T cell receptor beta chains were sequenced from one sample in a study of blood T cells in healthy people across ages. Together with a sample-barcoded 5' primer, a J-beta primer mix was included in a second PCR lasting about 7 to 11 cycles. TCRdb independently ran MiXCR on the 5' RACE reads; one entry per CDR3 protein. The data contain a few hundred thousand distinct CDR3 sequences, 27% of them singletons. The specimen sequenced was blood. Source of these receptors: a woman aged 70 to 79 in good health.

V gene TRBV3-1 combines with J gene TRBJ1-2, with D uncertain. Germline V gives CDR1 LGHDT, CDR2 YNNKEL (reference sequence). Trimming cost V 1 base and J 5 bases, with 14 bases left between them. The CDR3 runs 15 residues. The CDR3 region has the DNA TGTGCCAGCAGCCAAGCTATACTAGGAGATTATGGCTACACCTTC. This encodes CASSQAILGDYGYTF.

The chain carries TRBV7-2 and TRBJ2-3, with 13 bases aligning to TRBD2. Per the germline V gene, CDR1 is SGHTA and CDR2 is FQGNSA. V was clipped by 6 bases and J by 5 bases; unmatched bases: 5. The CDR3 contains 15 residues. The CDR3 DNA reads as TGTGCCAGCAGGTCGACTAGCGGGGGGCTAGATACGCAGTATTTT. Encoded protein: CASRSTSGGLDTQYF. Variable domain in full (rest from reference TRBV7-2 and TRBJ2-3): GAGVSQSPSNKVTEKGKDVELRCDPISGHTALYWYRQSLGQGLEFLIYFQGNSAPDKSGLPSDRFSAERTGGSVSTLTIQRTQQEDSAVYLCASRSTSGGLDTQYFGPGTRLTVL.

This clonotype showed up just a few times. CDR3 DNA sequence: TGTGCCAGCAGTGGGACAGGGGGCTTCGAGACCCAGTACTTC. The encoded protein is CASSGTGGFETQYF. The chain combines TRBV25-1 with TRBJ2-5, with 11 bases that match TRBD1. Germline assignment: CDR1 MGHDK and CDR2 SYGVNS. J was trimmed by 5 bases and V by 4 bases; bases with no gene match: 3. The CDR3 runs to 14 residues.

The rearrangement links TRBV20-1 to TRBJ2-5, with TRBD2 matching over 10 bases. The germline V gene encodes CDR1 DFQATT and CDR2 SNEGSKA (reference sequence). Trimming cost V 3 bases and J 4 bases; bases outside gene matches: 5. The CDR3 covers 14 residues. The CDR3 sequence: CSASSGLAAETQYF. The CDR3 DNA is TGCAGTGCTAGTAGTGGACTAGCGGCAGAGACCCAGTACTTC.

This clonotype was observed a handful of times. This chain links TRBV20-1 with TRBJ1-6, with a possible D match to TRBD1 (6 bases). Per the germline V gene, CDR1 is DFQATT and CDR2 is SNEGSKA (reference sequence). CDR3 size: 16 residues. The V end lost 5 bases, the J end lost 5 bases, and 19 bases lay between the germline ends. CDR3 in amino acids: CSAPGAGKLNNSPLHF. CDR3 in DNA: TGCAGTGCTCCGGGGGCAGGGAAGCTCAATAATTCACCCCTCCACTTT.

The V call is TRBV7-2, the J call TRBJ2-5; no reliable D call. The CDR3 is 14 residues long. V was clipped by 5 bases and J by 2 bases, with 12 bases between them. Germline values: CDR1 SGHTA, CDR2 FQGNSA. In nucleotides, the CDR3 is TGTGCCAGCAGCATTGGCCGCGGACAAGAGACCCAGTACTTC. This sequence encodes CASSIGRGQETQYF.

This chain connects TRBV20-1 to TRBJ2-5; TRBD1 might be the D (6 bases). The CDR3 has 13 amino acids. Between the trimmed V and J ends, which lost 6 bases and 1 base, there was a span of 12 bases. The germline gives CDR1 DFQATT, CDR2 SNEGSKA (reference sequence). Here the CDR3 reads CSAERTVQETQYF. The CDR3 nucleotides read TGCAGTGCGGAACGGACAGTCCAAGAGACCCAGTACTTC.

This clonotype was seen ten or more times. V is TRBV2 and J is TRBJ2-2; tentatively, D is TRBD2 (5 bases). V shed 2 bases and J shed 5 bases, with 6 bases lying between them. The CDR3 totals 13 residues. In germline, CDR1 is SNHLY, CDR2 FYNNEI. CDR3 DNA: TGTGCCAGCAGTGAACGGGGTACCGGGGAGCTGTTTTTT. As protein: CASSERGTGELFF. The full variable domain, in which reference TRBV2 and TRBJ2-2 provide the parts outside the CDR3, is EPEVTQTPSHQVTQMGQEVILRCVPISNHLYFYWYRQILGQKVEFLVSFYNNEISEKSEIFDDQFSVERPDGSNFTLKIRSTKLEDSAMYFCASSERGTGELFFGEGSRLTVL.

This clonotype was recorded a few times. V gene TRBV6-1 combines with J gene TRBJ1-2; no clear D gene. V was trimmed by 2 bases and J by 3 bases, leaving 7 bases between them. The V gene's germline CDR1 is MNHNS and CDR2 SASEGT. This CDR3 region has 13 residues. CDR3 sequence: CASSEFPHYGYTF. The CDR3 DNA sequence: TGTGCCAGCAGTGAATTCCCCCACTATGGCTACACCTTC.

Many counts were recorded for this clonotype. This chain uses TRBV5-1 with TRBJ2-4, with D tentatively TRBD2 (6 bases). The CDR3 totals 13 residues. Between the trimmed V and J ends, which lost 2 bases and 5 bases, there was a span of 8 bases. Germline V lookup: CDR1 SGHRS, CDR2 YFSETQ. The CDR3 DNA is TGCGCCAGCAGCTTAGGAGGGGAAAACATTCAGTACTTC. This sequence encodes CASSLGGENIQYF.

This clonotype was detected only a few times. The J gene is TRBJ2-1, the V gene TRBV6-2 or TRBV6-3, with 7 bases identical to TRBD2. This CDR3 region has 16 residues. Germline-derived CDR1 and CDR2 are MNHEY and SVGEGT. V gave up 4 bases and J gave up 0 bases; unmatched junction bases: 6. CDR3 protein: CASSSRTRSSYNEQFF. CDR3 DNA sequence: TGTGCCAGCAGTTCGCGGACTAGGAGCTCCTACAATGAGCAGTTCTTC.

The rearrangement uses TRBV30 and TRBJ1-3; 11 bases agree with TRBD1. The CDR3 is 16 residues long. J lost 2 bases, V lost 3 bases, and 6 bases had no gene match. The germline V gene encodes CDR1 GTSNPN and CDR2 SVGIG (reference sequence). The CDR3 coding sequence is TGTGCCTGGAGACCCTTGGGACAGGGGGCTGGAAACACCATATATTTT. Amino acid sequence: CAWRPLGQGAGNTIYF.

The chain is built from TRBV7-2 and TRBJ2-5; D gene unclear. Trimming pared 5 bases from V and 4 bases from J, leaving 14 bases between. The CDR3 is 14 residues long. The germline V gene encodes CDR1 SGHTA and CDR2 FQGNSA. The CDR3 is CASSLTTPGETQYF. The CDR3 coding sequence is TGTGCCAGCAGCCTCACCACTCCCGGAGAGACCCAGTACTTC.

In this sample, this clonotype turned up a few times. The chain carries TRBV29-1 and TRBJ2-7; 10 positions match TRBD1. In germline, CDR1 is SQVTM, CDR2 ANQGSEA. The V segment lost 8 bases and the J segment 0 bases; nucleotides outside the gene matches: 4. This CDR3 contains 13 residues. This CDR3 is CSTWDRGSYEQYF. The CDR3 DNA follows: TGCAGCACATGGGACAGGGGCTCCTACGAGCAGTACTTC.

This clonotype was detected a few times. The chain joins TRBV3-1 to TRBJ1-1; 9 nucleotides line up with TRBD1. CDR3 length equals 15 residues. V gave up 4 bases and J gave up 10 bases; unmatched junction bases: 13. Germline CDR1 LGHDT, CDR2 YNNKEL (reference sequence). The CDR3 here is CASSRTQGQGGGAFF. The CDR3 nucleotides read TGTGCCAGCAGCCGAACCCAGGGACAGGGAGGGGGAGCTTTCTTT.

The gene calls are TRBV20-1 and TRBJ2-4; a weak D match, TRBD2 (5 bases). This CDR3 region has 14 residues. V was clipped by 3 bases and J by 4 bases, with 13 bases between them. In germline, CDR1 is DFQATT, CDR2 SNEGSKA (reference sequence). The CDR3 is CSASPNEGKNIQYF. CDR3 in DNA: TGCAGTGCTAGCCCCAATGAGGGTAAAAACATTCAGTACTTC.

This clonotype has just a few counts. The rearrangement joins TRBV2 to TRBJ2-5, with D tentatively TRBD2 (6 bases). The V end lost 6 bases, the J end lost 10 bases, and 18 bases lay between the germline ends. CDR1 is SNHLY and CDR2 is FYNNEI in the germline V gene. The CDR3 totals 13 residues. The CDR3 DNA sequence: TGTGCCAGCAGCCCTCGGGGCGGGGCGGTCCAGTACTTC. It specifies CASSPRGGAVQYF.

This clonotype has only a few counts. The rearrangement joins TRBV7-2 to TRBJ2-1; D not certain. The CDR3 is made up of 16 amino acids. Germline V gene data show CDR1 as SGHTA and CDR2 as FQGNSA. V was pared by 2 bases and J by 4 bases, with 15 bases between. In nucleotides, the CDR3 is TGTGCCAGCAGCTTATATCCCCCGAAACGATACAATGAGCAGTTCTTC. It translates to CASSLYPPKRYNEQFF.

J is TRBJ1-2 and V is TRBV12-3 or TRBV12-4, with TRBD1 matching 7 bases. V was clipped by 9 bases and J by 1 base; unmatched bases: 8. The CDR3 totals 14 residues. CDR3 sequence (DNA): TGTGCCAGTTCAGGGGGACGATTTAACTATGGCTACACCTTC. This translates into CASSGGRFNYGYTF.

This clonotype has ten or more counts. V usage is TRBV20-1 and J usage is TRBJ2-5; D possibly corresponds to TRBD2 (5 bases). Germline V lookup: CDR1 DFQATT, CDR2 SNEGSKA (reference sequence). The germline V and J ends were trimmed by 4 bases and 2 bases, with 14 bases remaining between them. The CDR3 covers 14 residues. The CDR3 spells CSAILSGAQETQYF. The DNA for the CDR3 is TGCAGTGCTATTTTGAGCGGAGCTCAAGAGACCCAGTACTTC.

V gene TRBV7-2 combines with J gene TRBJ2-1; 9 positions match TRBD1. The length of the CDR3 is 15 residues. The V and J ends lost 4 bases and 8 bases, in that order; junction bases with no gene match: 9. Germline lookup yields CDR1 SGHTA and CDR2 FQGNSA. The CDR3 DNA reads TGTGCCAGCAGCTCGGACAGGGGTGGGTTTGATGAGCAGTTCTTC. Translating it yields CASSSDRGGFDEQFF.

This clonotype has a count of ten or more. The gene calls are TRBV5-5 and TRBJ2-4; D unresolved. The V end lost 5 bases, the J end lost 3 bases, and 12 bases lay between the germline ends. The CDR3 contains 14 residues. Looked up from germline, CDR1 is SGHKS and CDR2 is YYEKEE (reference sequence). As DNA, the CDR3 is TGTGCCAGCAGGATCGAGTGGGGCAAAAACATTCAGTACTTC. Protein: CASRIEWGKNIQYF.

The V gene is TRBV7-9, the J gene TRBJ1-4; D is uncertain. CDR1 and CDR2 (germline): SEHNR, FQNEAQ (reference sequence). The CDR3 covers 13 residues. The V end was cut by 5 bases, the J end by 8 bases, with 12 bases between. The CDR3 spells CASSPKAGEKLFF. CDR3 DNA sequence: TGTGCCAGCAGCCCCAAAGCCGGGGAAAAACTGTTTTTT.

The genes are TRBV3-1 and TRBJ1-5, with D possibly TRBD1 on 5 matching bases. Germline CDR1 is LGHDT and CDR2 is YNNKEL (reference sequence). The V end lost 2 bases, the J end lost 6 bases, and 11 bases lay between the germline ends. The CDR3 extends over 14 amino acids. As DNA, the CDR3 is TGTGCCAGCAGCCAATCATGGGGGGTTCAGCCCCAGCATTTT. Its protein is CASSQSWGVQPQHF.